The rows below give T cell receptor beta chains drawn from one sample of a study of CD8 T cells in ankylosing spondylitis. TCRdb itself ran the 5' RACE reads through MiXCR, one entry per CDR3 protein. The sample gives 700,000 or so distinct CDR3 sequences, roughly 19% of which show up once; around 19% is in the top ten. Material: blood, either unsorted or a sorted T cell fraction (not recorded which). These receptors came from a male donor with ankylosing spondylitis. Each CDR3 is given without its conserved first and last residue.

TRBV20-1	TRBJ1-5	SARVDRGGQPQH
TRBV20-1	TRBJ2-2	SARDRGRTGELF
TRBV27	TRBJ2-1	ASSPDSLWNEQF
TRBV7-3	TRBJ2-2	ASSPRTSGSIAGELF
TRBV5-1	TRBJ2-2	ASNSGAMNTGELF
TRBV7-9	TRBJ2-1	ASSEWTGAYSYNEQF
TRBV7-2	TRBJ2-1	ASSLPGLAGLQVPYNEQF
TRBV27	TRBJ2-7	ASSSSSEQY
TRBV6-5	TRBJ1-2	ASSYGQGDYGYT
TRBV7-8	TRBJ1-1	ASSVRRGLNTEAF
TRBV20-1	TRBJ2-5	SAREGGLETQY
TRBV5-6	TRBJ2-5	ASSSLGGSGIQQTQY
TRBV12-3/TRBV12-4	TRBJ1-5	ASSLQGRGQPQH
TRBV28	TRBJ2-3	ASSWGPPDTQY
TRBV12-3/TRBV12-4	TRBJ1-5	ASSLIEDQPQH